Listed below are T cell receptor beta chains from one sample, sequenced in a study of T-cell reconstitution after alpha-beta-depleted transplantation in children. TCRdb fed the PCR reads into MiXCR, producing one record per CDR3 protein. The sample includes 250,000 or so distinct CDR3 sequences, 20% to 30% of them seen just once. Sequences were derived from PBMCs, mostly from graft donor cells, sampled 360 days after TCRalphabeta/CD19-depleted stem cell transplant. The receptors originated from a female patient younger than 10 who had a stem cell transplant for congenital amegakaryocytic thrombocytopenia, so the T cells may come from the graft donor. Both conserved end residues are part of each CDR3. Fields, in order: clone size, J gene, D gene, V gene, CDR3 length, CDR3 DNA, CDR3 protein. D genes are given only for firm matches. Where a row states a size, it is once, few, many or the class of an expanded clone; other rows omit it.

abundance: few
j_gene: TRBJ2-1
d_gene: TRBD2
v_gene: TRBV10-3
len: 15
CDR3nt: TGTGCCATCAGCGAAGGAGCGGGGGGGAAAAATGAGCAGTTCTTC
CDR3aa: CAISEGAGGKNEQFF

abundance: -
j_gene: TRBJ2-3
d_gene: TRBD1
v_gene: TRBV10-3
len: 14
CDR3nt: TGTGCCATCAGAGGGGACAGGGGTACAGATACGCAGTATTTT
CDR3aa: CAIRGDRGTDTQYF

abundance: few
j_gene: TRBJ2-2
d_gene: -
v_gene: TRBV6-2/TRBV6-3
len: 11
CDR3nt: TGTGCCAGCAGCTATGTTGGGGAGCTGTTTTTT
CDR3aa: CASSYVGELFF

abundance: -
j_gene: TRBJ1-2
d_gene: -
v_gene: TRBV29-1
len: 13
CDR3nt: TGCAGCGTCCACTGGGGGAGGGGATATGGCTACACCTTC
CDR3aa: CSVHWGRGYGYTF

abundance: once
j_gene: TRBJ2-7
d_gene: -
v_gene: TRBV20-1
len: 13
CDR3nt: TGCAGTGCTAGAGGGCTGGGGGACTACGAGCAGTACTTC
CDR3aa: CSARGLGDYEQYF

abundance: few
j_gene: TRBJ2-3
d_gene: TRBD2
v_gene: TRBV7-2
len: 16
CDR3nt: TGTGCCAGCAGCTCCACTAGCGGGAGGGCCTTGGATACGCAGTATTTT
CDR3aa: CASSSTSGRALDTQYF

abundance: many
j_gene: TRBJ2-5
d_gene: -
v_gene: TRBV28
len: 15
CDR3nt: TGTGCCAGCAGTATCCCGGGTAGGGAGCAAGAGACCCAGTACTTC
CDR3aa: CASSIPGREQETQYF

abundance: -
j_gene: TRBJ2-2
d_gene: -
v_gene: TRBV6-2/TRBV6-3
len: 15
CDR3nt: TGTGCCAGCACCCTAACCACAGAACGCACCGGGGAGCTGTTTTTT
CDR3aa: CASTLTTERTGELFF

abundance: few
j_gene: TRBJ2-5
d_gene: TRBD1
v_gene: TRBV9
len: 14
CDR3nt: TGTGCCAGCAGCGTAAGGACAGGGGCAGAGACCCAGTACTTC
CDR3aa: CASSVRTGAETQYF

abundance: -
j_gene: TRBJ2-1
d_gene: TRBD2
v_gene: TRBV5-1
len: 18
CDR3nt: TGCGCCAGCAGCTCGCGGACTAGCGGGGGTTTAAGGTACAATGAGCAGTTCTTC
CDR3aa: CASSSRTSGGLRYNEQFF

abundance: -
j_gene: TRBJ2-5
d_gene: -
v_gene: TRBV4-1
len: 16
CDR3nt: TGCGCCAGCAGCCAAGAGCCCCCTGACAGGCCGAGGACCCAGTACTTC
CDR3aa: CASSQEPPDRPRTQYF

abundance: -
j_gene: TRBJ1-5
d_gene: -
v_gene: TRBV5-7
len: 16
CDR3nt: TGTGCCAGCAGCTTCTTAGGCCGGGAAGCCAATCAGCCCCAGCATTTT
CDR3aa: CASSFLGREANQPQHF

abundance: -
j_gene: TRBJ1-2
d_gene: -
v_gene: TRBV3-1
len: 11
CDR3nt: TGTGCCAGCACCGACCACTATGGCTACACCTTC
CDR3aa: CASTDHYGYTF

abundance: -
j_gene: TRBJ2-1
d_gene: -
v_gene: TRBV20-1
len: 15
CDR3nt: TGCAGTGCTAGAGATATGGGCCCCTACTACAATGAGCAGTTCTTC
CDR3aa: CSARDMGPYYNEQFF

abundance: -
j_gene: TRBJ2-5
d_gene: -
v_gene: TRBV5-1
len: 14
CDR3nt: TGCGCCAGCAACTTGCCTGGGGTCCAAGAGACCCAGTACTTC
CDR3aa: CASNLPGVQETQYF

abundance: -
j_gene: TRBJ2-5
d_gene: -
v_gene: TRBV20-1
len: 11
CDR3nt: TGCAGTGCCGGGGGCGAGGAGACCCAGTACTTC
CDR3aa: CSAGGEETQYF